Following are 26 T cell receptor beta chains from one sample sequenced in a study of blood T cells in healthy people across ages. A sample-barcoded 5' primer and a J-beta primer mix were used in a second PCR of about 7 to 12 cycles. TCRdb re-called the 5' RACE reads with MiXCR, one entry per CDR3 protein. The sample comprises just over 1 million distinct CDR3 sequences, around 43% of which are singletons, and approximately 19% rests with the top ten. The specimen was blood. Every receptor here comes from a woman in her fifties or sixties in good health.

This clonotype was counted a few times. The J gene is TRBJ1-4, the V gene TRBV21-1. TRBV21-1 corresponds to a pseudogene. This CDR3 contains 13 residues. CDR3 DNA sequence: TGTGCCAGCGCGGTAAAGACTAATGAAAAACTGTTTTTT. Protein product: CASAVKTNEKLFF.

The sample holds a few counts of this clonotype. J is TRBJ2-5 and V is TRBV14, with 8 bases matching TRBD1. Per germline, CDR1 SGHDN and CDR2 FVKESK. The CDR3 has 15 residues. Trimming cost V 4 bases and J 3 bases; bases outside gene matches: 7. CDR3 loop: CASSPIRGLKETQYF. For the CDR3, the DNA is TGTGCCAGCAGCCCAATCAGGGGGCTGAAAGAGACCCAGTACTTC.

In regard to this clonotype: A much larger clone differs from this one at a single base, so this may be a read error. V is TRBV10-3 and J is TRBJ2-7; D possibly corresponds to TRBD2 (5 bases). The CDR3 has 13 amino acids. CDR1 and CDR2 from the germline V gene are ENHRY and SYGVKD. The CDR3 DNA sequence: TGTGCCATCGGATCTGACAAAGACTACAAGCAGTACTTC. Translated, it gives CAIGSDKDYKQYF.

The sample holds a few counts of this clonotype. V usage is TRBV27 and J usage is TRBJ2-3, with TRBD1 matching 7 bases. V lost 3 bases to trimming and J lost 3 bases; unmatched junction nucleotides: 6. This CDR3 spans 15 amino acids. Germline CDR1 and CDR2: MNHEY and SMNVEV (reference sequence). CDR3 in DNA: TGTGCCAGCAGTTTTGAAGGGACAGAAACAGATACGCAGTATTTT. Residues: CASSFEGTETDTQYF.

This clonotype has only a few counts. The chain has TRBV7-8 and TRBJ2-3; TRBD2 matches 11 bases. This CDR3 is 18 amino acids long. The ends lost 1 base at V and 6 bases at J; junction bases unmatched: 12. The germline CDR1 and CDR2 sequences are SGHVS and FQNEAQ. CDR3 coding DNA: TGTGCCAGCAGCTTAGGTTTGGGACTAGCGGCGCTGGGGGATACGCAGTATTTT. Its protein product is CASSLGLGLAALGDTQYF.

The CDR3 is CASSLEGTRLYEQYF. In DNA, the CDR3 is TGTGCCAGCAGCTTGGAGGGAACTCGGTTATACGAGCAGTACTTC. This rearrangement joins TRBV5-4 to TRBJ2-5; D is uncertain. The J call may be incorrect, as the DNA end agrees better with TRBJ2-7. The CDR3 sequence is 15 residues long. In germline, CDR1 is SGHNT, CDR2 YYREEE (reference sequence).

CDR3 DNA: TGTGCCAGCAGTCCGAGTCTTGCGGGTACGCAGTATTTT. Encoded protein: CASSPSLAGTQYF. The J gene is TRBJ2-3, the V gene TRBV6-6; a possible D gene is TRBD2 (5 bases). Germline CDR1 is MNHNY and CDR2 is SVGAGI (reference sequence). The CDR3 totals 13 residues. V lost 5 bases and J lost 8, with 14 bases in between.

This clonotype appeared a few times. The V and J genes are TRBV4-1 and TRBJ2-1; 8 nucleotides line up with TRBD2. The junction had 30 bases not matched to a gene; V was cut back by 4 bases and J by 10 bases. There are 21 residues in the CDR3. CDR1 and CDR2 from the germline V gene are MGHRA and YSYEKL. The CDR3 is CASSPGGFDVSGLGFVWEQFF. CDR3 DNA: TGCGCCAGCAGCCCAGGCGGGTTCGACGTGTCGGGACTAGGGTTTGTTTGGGAGCAGTTCTTC.

The chain couples TRBV20-1 to TRBJ2-5; D remains ambiguous. The J call may be in error: the DNA end matches TRBJ2-7 better. This CDR3 contains 13 residues. Looked up from germline, CDR1 is DFQATT and CDR2 is SNEGSKA (reference sequence). The chain's CDR3 is CSARAKNGNEQYF. The CDR3 DNA sequence: TGCAGTGCTAGAGCAAAAAACGGTAACGAGCAGTACTTC.

This chain uses TRBV20-1 with TRBJ2-1, with TRBD1 matching over 8 bases. Gene TRBJ2-7 matches the end of the DNA better, so the J call may be wrong. Germline V gives CDR1 DFQATT, CDR2 SNEGSKA (reference sequence). The CDR3 sequence is 14 residues long. The DNA of the CDR3 is TGCAGTGCTACAGGACAGGGCAGGTACAATGAGCAGTACTTC. Translation: CSATGQGRYNEQYF.

The genes are TRBV28 and TRBJ1-1, with D uncertain. The CDR3 loop spans 16 amino acids. Germline CDR1 MDHEN, CDR2 SYDVKM. V lost 3 bases and J lost 1, with 15 bases in between. CDR3 protein: CASSFALVQRNTEAFF. DNA for the CDR3: TGTGCCAGCAGTTTCGCTCTAGTGCAGAGGAACACTGAAGCTTTCTTT. Based on the CDR3 plus reference TRBV28 and TRBJ1-1, the full variable domain is DVKVTQSSRYLVKRTGEKVFLECVQDMDHENMFWYRQDPGLGLRLIYFSYDVKMKEKGDIPEGYSVSREKKERFSLILESASTNQTSMYLCASSFALVQRNTEAFFGQGTRLTVV.

V usage is TRBV20-1 and J usage is TRBJ2-1, with 9 nucleotides matching TRBD2. This CDR3 is 14 amino acids long. Trimming removed 3 bases from V and 3 bases from J; junction bases left unmatched: 3. CDR1 and CDR2 (germline): DFQATT, SNEGSKA (reference sequence). The CDR3 sequence is CSARRAGGYNEQFF. CDR3 sequence (DNA): TGCAGTGCTAGGAGAGCGGGAGGCTACAATGAGCAGTTCTTC.

This chain joins TRBV6-1 and TRBJ2-1; unclear D gene. V lost 8 bases and J 6 bases, leaving 5 bases between the germline ends. CDR3 length equals 10 residues. CDR1 is MNHNS and CDR2 is SASEGT in the germline V gene. The CDR3 is CASASNEQFF. The CDR3 DNA sequence: TGTGCCAGCGCCTCCAATGAGCAGTTCTTC.

A few counts support this clonotype. The chain combines TRBV6-5 with TRBJ1-2, with 8 nucleotides matching TRBD1. Germline V lookup: CDR1 MNHEY, CDR2 SVGAGI. The CDR3 length is 13 residues. Unmatched junction bases numbered 7, after V lost 5 bases and J lost 8 bases. Here the CDR3 reads CASSDAGGSGYTF. CDR3 sequence (DNA): TGTGCCAGCAGTGACGCAGGGGGCAGCGGCTACACCTTC.

This clonotype was observed at least ten times. This chain uses TRBV5-1 with TRBJ2-5; weak D call: TRBD2 (5 bases). The CDR3 is 14 residues long. The V gene's germline CDR1 is SGHRS and CDR2 YFSETQ. The V end lost 0 bases, the J end lost 6 bases, and 12 bases lay between the germline ends. CDR3 bases: TGCGCCAGCAGCTTGGGAACTAGTCACCAGACCCAGTACTTC. It encodes CASSLGTSHQTQYF.

The chain recombines TRBV21-1 with TRBJ2-7; the table calls TRBD1, which could not be checked here. TRBV21-1 corresponds to a pseudogene. The CDR3 runs 16 residues. The CDR3 bases are TGTGCCAGCAGCAAAGAGGGGGACAGGCCCCCCTACGAGCAGTACTTC. As protein: CASSKEGDRPPYEQYF.

J is TRBJ1-2 and V is TRBV6-5; 8 positions agree with TRBD1. This CDR3 has 15 residues. Germline CDR1 is MNHEY and CDR2 is SVGAGI. V trimming: 6 bases; J trimming: 5 bases; junction bases outside the gene matches: 11. For the CDR3, the DNA is TGTGCCAGCAGACGAGGGACAGGCAACCTTTATGGCTACACCTTC. It codes for CASRRGTGNLYGYTF.

This clonotype has at least ten counts. V usage is TRBV20-1 and J usage is TRBJ1-4, with D possibly being TRBD1 (5 bases). Trimming pared 5 bases from V and 7 bases from J, leaving 17 bases between. CDR1 is DFQATT and CDR2 is SNEGSKA in the germline V gene (reference sequence). This CDR3 has 14 amino acids. CDR3 sequence: CSAYKSGGSEKLFF. As DNA, the CDR3 is TGCAGTGCTTACAAGTCGGGGGGAAGTGAAAAACTGTTTTTT.

In the case of this clonotype: Being one base from a much bigger clone, this may be a read error. This chain joins TRBV27 and TRBJ1-5; 10 bases are a match to TRBD1. The CDR3 totals 15 residues. Per the germline V gene, CDR1 is MNHEY and CDR2 is SMNVEV (reference sequence). CDR3 in amino acids: CASSPGQGGNQPRHF. In DNA form, the CDR3 reads TGTGCCAGCAGTCCTGGACAGGGGGGCAATCAGCCCCGGCATTTT.

The genes are TRBV3-1 and TRBJ2-7; 13 bases match TRBD2. CDR3 length equals 17 residues. J gave up 7 bases and V 4 bases, and 13 bases lay outside the gene matches. Germline V CDR1 and CDR2: LGHDT, YNNKEL (reference sequence). CDR3 bases: TGTGCCAGCAGCCCCCGACAAGGACTAGCGGGAGTCGGGGAGCAGTACTTC. Protein product: CASSPRQGLAGVGEQYF.

In its sample, this clonotype was seen a few times. The J gene is TRBJ2-1, the V gene TRBV5-1; 9 nucleotides line up with TRBD2. Trimming cost V 6 bases and J 2 bases; bases outside gene matches: 6. Germline V gives CDR1 SGHRS, CDR2 YFSETQ. This CDR3 has 15 amino acids. The CDR3 nucleotides are TGCGCCAGCACCTCAGCGGGAGGCCCCTACAATGAGCAGTTCTTC. It codes for CASTSAGGPYNEQFF.

This clonotype was found many times. The chain couples TRBV7-2 to TRBJ2-3; no clear D. The CDR3 loop spans 14 amino acids. Trimming removed 3 bases at V and 0 bases at J, with 7 bases between. CDR1 SGHTA and CDR2 FQGNSA come from the germline V gene. The CDR3, as DNA: TGTGCCAGCAGCTTTCGATCTAGCACAGATACGCAGTATTTT. It codes for CASSFRSSTDTQYF.

This clonotype was recorded a few times. V gene TRBV20-1 combines with J gene TRBJ2-2, with a weak D call TRBD2 (6 bases). Trimming took 5 bases from V and 6 from J, leaving 16 bases between them. The CDR3 is made up of 14 amino acids. CDR1 and CDR2 (germline): DFQATT, SNEGSKA (reference sequence). CDR3 bases: TGCAGTGCTGGAGGGGCGGGAAGACCCGGGGAGCTGTTTTTT. It yields the protein CSAGGAGRPGELFF.

A few counts support this clonotype. J is TRBJ2-3 and V is TRBV5-1; TRBD2 matches 8 bases. Germline-derived CDR1 and CDR2 are SGHRS and YFSETQ. The CDR3 sequence is 15 residues long. J gave up 4 bases and V 0 bases, and 4 bases lay outside the gene matches. CDR3 nucleotides: TGCGCCAGCAGCTTGGAAAGTAGCGGGGCAGATACGCAGTATTTT. Its translation is CASSLESSGADTQYF.

The V and J genes are TRBV11-2 and TRBJ2-7, with 7 bases fitting TRBD2. This CDR3 has 18 amino acids. The germline V gene has CDR1 SGHAT and CDR2 FQNNGV. The V and J ends lost 5 bases and 3 bases, in that order; junction bases with no gene match: 19. In DNA form, the CDR3 reads TGTGCCAGCAGCATGCACGGCTTCGGGGCGGGAGTCAGCTACGAGCAGTACTTC. This sequence encodes CASSMHGFGAGVSYEQYF.

The chain carries TRBV20-1 and TRBJ2-3; 8 positions match TRBD2. Germline CDR1 DFQATT, CDR2 SNEGSKA (reference sequence). CDR3 size: 17 residues. V shed 4 bases and J 2 bases; nucleotides not matched to a gene: 14. The CDR3 region has the DNA TGCAGTGCTACGTCCGCTGGATCTAGCGGGTACACAGATACGCAGTATTTT. It translates to CSATSAGSSGYTDTQYF.